This TCR beta chain was found in a study of siplizumab effects on memory and regulatory T cells. General study results and limits: Naive T cells, seemingly more diverse than memory cells, seemed major alloresponse contributors.

The CDR3 is 16 amino acids. Germline V CDR1 and CDR2: SGDLS, YYNGEE. V was clipped by 4 bases and J by 2 bases, with 17 bases between them. Concerning this clone itself: Its antigen is unidentified.

Sequenced by immunoSEQ multiplex PCR; TCRdb stores in-frame clones only, minus some. The table shows 75,000 to 100,000 clones, with 94% occurring only once. This clonotype originated in a human donor in good health. Sequences were obtained from non-Treg CD4+ T cells sorted from blood. The chain employs TRBV9 and TRBJ2-3; possibly TRBD1 for D (5 bases). CDR3 loop: CASSLDSGRSTDTQYF. The CDR3, as DNA: TGTGCCAGCAGCCTCGACAGTGGTCGCTCCACAGATACGCAGTATTTT.